Following are 27 T cell receptor beta chains from one sample sequenced in a study of T cell responses to AZD1222 COVID-19 vaccine (dated by TCRdb to the early 2020s). Sample time point, as interpreted from the label and publication: baseline before first vaccination. Library preparation used the immunoSEQ multiplex PCR assay. TCRdb retrieved this table from immuneACCESS and kept in-frame rearrangements only. Not all clones are present; in checked studies, unresolved V genes account for under half, and no reason is known for the remainder. This sample comprises roughly 100,000 clones, approximately 84% of them detected only once. Of the sample, approximately 17% is held by the ten largest clones. The sample was peripheral blood, taken on day 0 of AZD1222 vaccination. The receptor source for this set is an adult in good health.

The J gene is TRBJ1-2, the V gene TRBV7-3, with a weak D call TRBD1 (5 bases). The ends were cut back, 5 bases at V and 4 bases at J, with 11 bases in the middle. The CDR3 length is 13 residues. Germline CDR1 SGHTA, CDR2 FQGTGA. CDR3 residues: CASSPSGGYGYTF. DNA of the CDR3: TGTGCCAGCAGCCCGAGTGGGGGCTATGGCTACACCTTC. Full variable domain (missing parts from reference TRBV7-3 and TRBJ1-2): GAGVSQTPSNKVTEKGKYVELRCDPISGHTALYWYRQSLGQGPEFLIYFQGTGAADDSGLPNDRFFAVRPEGSVSTLKIQRTERGDSAVYLCASSPSGGYGYTFGSGTRLTVV.

The DNA for the CDR3 is TGCGCCAGCAGCTTGGTGGGGGGGTCAGCTACTAACTATGGCTACACCTTC. Translation gives CASSLVGGSATNYGYTF. The chain combines TRBV5-1 with TRBJ1-2; possibly TRBD1 for D (5 bases). V was pared by 0 bases and J by 0 bases, with 15 bases between. Germline CDR1 is SGHRS and CDR2 is YFSETQ. The CDR3 totals 17 residues.

The chain combines TRBV5-8 with TRBJ1-5; D might be TRBD1 (5 bases). The CDR3 consists of 14 residues. Trimming left V 6 bases short and J 3 bases short, with 13 bases between. Germline lookup yields CDR1 SGHTS and CDR2 YDEGEE. CDR3 amino acids: CASNAGTVNQPQHF. CDR3 DNA sequence: TGTGCCAGCAACGCTGGGACGGTCAATCAGCCCCAGCATTTT.

The rearrangement links TRBV5-5 to TRBJ1-2; TRBD1 aligns across 10 bases. The germline V gene encodes CDR1 SGHKS and CDR2 YYEKEE (reference sequence). V gave up 5 bases and J gave up 8 bases; unmatched junction bases: 6. The CDR3 totals 13 residues. CDR3 residues: CASRTTGGRGYTF. CDR3 nucleotides: TGTGCCAGCAGAACGACAGGGGGCCGGGGCTACACCTTC.

This chain joins TRBV24-1 and TRBJ2-5; D perhaps matches TRBD2 (5 bases). V lost 3 bases to trimming and J lost 2 bases, with 12 bases between them. CDR1 and CDR2 from the germline V gene are KGHDR and SFDVKD. CDR3 length equals 15 residues. CDR3 sequence (DNA): TGTGCCACCAGTGATCCACTAGGAACTCAAGAGACCCAGTACTTC. Translated: CATSDPLGTQETQYF.

The V call is TRBV5-1, the J call TRBJ1-3; D not certain. CDR1 is SGHRS, CDR2 YFSETQ, per germline. The CDR3 is made up of 15 amino acids. Between the trimmed V and J ends, which lost 1 base and 0 bases, there was a span of 8 bases. In DNA form, the CDR3 reads TGCGCCAGCAGCTTGACGGCAGGCTCTGGAAACACCATATATTTT. It is translated as CASSLTAGSGNTIYF.

The CDR3 bases are TGTGCCAGCACCGACGGACGGAATGAAAAACTGTTTTTT. Encoded protein: CASTDGRNEKLFF. The rearrangement links TRBV6-6 to TRBJ1-4; D is ambiguous. The germline V and J ends were trimmed by 7 bases and 5 bases, with 11 bases remaining between them. The length of the CDR3 is 13 residues. Germline lookup yields CDR1 MNHNY and CDR2 SVGAGI (reference sequence).

The chain recombines TRBV7-2 with TRBJ2-5, with TRBD2 matching 10 bases. The CDR3 has 15 amino acids. V was pared by 2 bases and J by 4 bases, with 4 bases of the junction left unmatched. CDR1 SGHTA and CDR2 FQGNSA come from the germline V gene. CDR3 sequence reads: CASSLSGLAPETQYF. The CDR3, as DNA: TGTGCCAGCAGCTTATCGGGACTAGCGCCAGAGACCCAGTACTTC.

To note about this clone: The sample carries other DNA sequences with the same CDR3. The chain combines TRBV12-3 or TRBV12-4 with TRBJ1-1, with TRBD1 as a possible D gene (6 bases). The CDR3 runs to 13 residues. Trimming took 6 bases from V and 1 from J, leaving 9 bases between them. CDR3 coding DNA: TGTGCCAGCAGCCAAGGGGGGAACACTGAAGCTTTCTTT. Translated, it gives CASSQGGNTEAFF.

The chain couples TRBV24-1 to TRBJ2-7; possibly TRBD1 or TRBD2 for D (5 bases each). The CDR3 is made up of 13 amino acids. With 5 bases removed from V and 5 bases from J, the gap between germline ends came to 12 bases. The germline CDR1 and CDR2 sequences are KGHDR and SFDVKD. The CDR3 loop reads CATSVEGPHEQYV. CDR3 nucleotide sequence: TGTGCCACCAGTGTCGAGGGACCGCACGAGCAGTACGTC.

The genes are TRBV28 and TRBJ2-2, with 8 positions matching TRBD1. CDR3 length: 14 residues. V lost 10 bases to trimming and J lost 5 bases; unmatched junction nucleotides: 9. The germline gives CDR1 MDHEN, CDR2 SYDVKM. This CDR3 is CAINTGGATGELFF. CDR3 coding DNA: TGTGCCATAAATACAGGGGGAGCAACCGGGGAGCTGTTTTTT.

This chain joins TRBV27 and TRBJ1-1, with 8 bases matching TRBD1. Trimming cost V 5 bases and J 1 base; bases outside gene matches: 12. Germline values: CDR1 MNHEY, CDR2 SMNVEV (reference sequence). The CDR3 runs 17 residues. The CDR3 region has the DNA TGTGCCAGCAGTCCCGGACAGGGAGGACCCAAGAACACTGAAGCTTTCTTT. Residues: CASSPGQGGPKNTEAFF.

The gene calls are TRBV7-8 and TRBJ2-7; 9 nucleotides line up with TRBD2. There are 15 residues in the CDR3. V was clipped by 1 base and J by 3 bases; unmatched bases: 4. Germline assignment: CDR1 SGHVS and CDR2 FQNEAQ. This chain's CDR3 is CASSLVGSGGYEQYF. CDR3 coding DNA: TGTGCCAGCAGCTTAGTAGGTAGCGGGGGCTACGAGCAGTACTTC.

This rearrangement joins TRBV24-1 to TRBJ1-1; 7 positions match TRBD1. CDR1 is KGHDR, CDR2 SFDVKD, per germline. The CDR3 contains 14 residues. Trimming removed 4 bases from V and 10 bases from J; junction bases left unmatched: 11. CDR3 sequence reads: CATSDPKTGWTAFF. Here the CDR3 DNA reads TGTGCCACCAGTGACCCCAAGACAGGGTGGACAGCTTTCTTT.

A remark on this clone: Other nucleotide sequences from this sample produce the same CDR3. The chain combines TRBV27 with TRBJ2-1, with 14 bases lining up with TRBD2. The CDR3 contains 14 residues. CDR1 is MNHEY, CDR2 SMNVEV, per germline (reference sequence). Trimming removed 5 bases from V and 7 bases from J; junction bases left unmatched: 1. For the CDR3, the DNA is TGTGCCAGCAGTCGGACTAGCGGGAGGAATGAGCAGTTCTTC. This codes for CASSRTSGRNEQFF.

This clone has just a few counts. The CDR3 nucleotides are TGCGCCAGCAGCCTCCAGCCCAATCAGCCCCAGCATTTT. This codes for CASSLQPNQPQHF. The genes are TRBV4-1 and TRBJ1-5; D is unclear. Deletions cut 4 bases from V and 3 bases from J, with 7 bases between. Germline-derived CDR1 and CDR2 are MGHRA and YSYEKL. The CDR3 consists of 13 residues.

This chain joins TRBV7-9 and TRBJ2-1; D gene unclear. The CDR3 is 14 amino acids. V dropped 2 bases and J dropped 0 bases, with 5 bases sitting between them. CDR1 SEHNR and CDR2 FQNEAQ come from the germline V gene (reference sequence). CDR3 sequence (DNA): TGTGCCAGCAGCTTAAGGAGCTCCTACAATGAGCAGTTCTTC. Translation: CASSLRSSYNEQFF.

DNA of the CDR3: TGTGCCAGCAGTGGTGGGGGGGCTACAGGCAAAAACATTCAGTACTTC. Protein product: CASSGGGATGKNIQYF. The chain is built from TRBV6-1 and TRBJ2-4, with D possibly TRBD2 on 7 matching bases. The V gene's germline CDR1 is MNHNS and CDR2 SASEGT. The CDR3 is 16 residues long. V was cut by 4 bases and J by 3 bases, with 16 bases left in between.

The chain has TRBV7-2 and TRBJ1-5; no firm D call. This CDR3 spans 15 amino acids. In germline, CDR1 is SGHTA, CDR2 FQGNSA. V lost 2 bases to trimming and J lost 3 bases, with 11 bases between them. Here the CDR3 DNA reads TGTGCCAGCAGCTTATATAACGGAATCAATCAGCCCCAGCATTTT. Protein sequence: CASSLYNGINQPQHF.

The gene calls are TRBV2 and TRBJ1-1; TRBD1 might be the D (5 bases). There are 11 residues in the CDR3. Per the germline V gene, CDR1 is SNHLY and CDR2 is FYNNEI. Trimming took 8 bases from V and 6 from J, leaving 10 bases between them. The CDR3 DNA is TGTGCCAGCGGCCTGGGACCTGAAGCTTTCTTT. It specifies CASGLGPEAFF.

This clone was seen only once. This rearrangement joins TRBV19 to TRBJ2-5; D tentatively reads TRBD1 or TRBD2 (5 bases each). CDR1 and CDR2 from the germline V gene are LNHDA and SQIVND (reference sequence). This CDR3 is 15 amino acids long. The V end was cut by 8 bases, the J end by 2 bases, with 18 bases between. The CDR3 bases are TGTGCCAGTTGGGCAGGGAGAGGAGGTCAAGAGACCCAGTACTTC. It specifies CASWAGRGGQETQYF.

The chain uses TRBV24-1 and TRBJ2-7; 8 bases line up with TRBD2. The length of the CDR3 is 16 residues. J gave up 3 bases and V 4 bases, and 10 bases lay outside the gene matches. Germline assignment: CDR1 KGHDR and CDR2 SFDVKD. The CDR3 spells CATSDSKSGSVYEQYF. The CDR3 DNA is TGTGCCACCAGTGACTCTAAAAGCGGGAGCGTCTACGAGCAGTACTTC.

The J gene is TRBJ1-6, the V gene TRBV18; TRBD1 matches 9 bases. Germline assignment: CDR1 KGHSH and CDR2 LQKENI. J gave up 4 bases and V 3 bases, and 1 base lay outside the gene matches. This CDR3 comprises 15 residues. CDR3 nucleotide sequence: TGTGCCAGCTCACCCGGACAGGGGTATAATTCACCCCTCCACTTT. It codes for CASSPGQGYNSPLHF.

The gene calls are TRBV5-1 and TRBJ2-1, with no clear D. This CDR3 comprises 14 residues. V lost 5 bases to trimming and J lost 5 bases, with 14 bases between them. Looked up from germline, CDR1 is SGHRS and CDR2 is YFSETQ. This CDR3 is CASRALLVDNEQFF. Here the CDR3 DNA reads TGCGCCAGCAGGGCCCTCCTAGTTGACAATGAGCAGTTCTTC.

The chain uses TRBV12-3 or TRBV12-4 and TRBJ2-1; no definite D call. The ends were cut back, 1 base at V and 7 bases at J, with 8 bases in the middle. This CDR3 has 13 residues. In DNA form, the CDR3 reads TGTGCCAGCAGTTTAGTCGGTATAAATGAGCAGTTCTTC. Translation: CASSLVGINEQFF.

The chain carries TRBV7-2 and TRBJ2-7; D might be TRBD2 (6 bases). V was pared by 1 base and J by 6 bases, with 19 bases between. Germline lookup yields CDR1 SGHTA and CDR2 FQGNSA. This CDR3 spans 16 amino acids. The CDR3: CASSLDSGLLASEQYF. CDR3 bases: TGTGCCAGCAGCTTAGATTCGGGTCTACTAGCCTCCGAGCAGTACTTC.

The V and J genes are TRBV6-2 or TRBV6-3 and TRBJ2-3, with 7 bases lining up with TRBD1. Germline V CDR1 and CDR2: MNHEY, SVGEGT. This CDR3 region has 14 residues. V was clipped by 10 bases and J by 1 base; unmatched bases: 8. CDR3 sequence: CATSDRDGTDTQYF. In DNA form, the CDR3 reads TGTGCCACCAGCGACAGGGATGGCACAGATACGCAGTATTTT.